This T cell receptor (beta chain) came from a study of early T cells in non-severe SARS-CoV-2 infection. TCRdb itself ran the 5' RACE reads through MiXCR, one entry per CDR3 protein. This table holds about 36,000 distinct CDR3 sequences, less than 5% found once. This clonotype occurred many times. Sequenced input: whole blood. This sequence was found in an adult who was a healthcare worker with PCR-confirmed SARS-CoV-2 infection or an uninfected control (not recorded which).

The CDR3 loop is CASSLSGGYSNEQFF. The CDR3 DNA is TGTGCCAGCAGCTTGTCAGGGGGATACTCCAATGAGCAGTTCTTC. The rearrangement joins TRBV5-5 to TRBJ2-1; TRBD1 agrees at 7 bases. The CDR3 has 15 amino acids. The V gene's germline CDR1 is SGHKS and CDR2 YYEKEE (reference sequence). The trim removed 1 base at V and 6 bases at J, leaving 7 bases unmatched. Together with reference TRBV5-5 and TRBJ2-1, the CDR3 gives the full variable domain: DAGVTQSPTHLIKTRGQQVTLRCSPISGHKSVSWYQQVLGQGPQFIFQYYEKEERGRGNFPDRFSARQFPNYSSELNVNALLLGDSALYLCASSLSGGYSNEQFFGPGTRLTVL.